One and the same sample provided the 29 T cell receptor beta chains below, sequenced in a study of shared clonotypes between healthy human individuals. Some clones are missing from TCRdb's copy, which holds only in-frame ones; the method was immunoSEQ multiplex PCR. This table has some 2,400,000 clones, under 97% appearing once. The sample was naive CD4+ T cells sorted from blood. Subset indicated: CD45RA+ positively selected. These receptors were obtained from a man younger than 35 in good health.

V is TRBV7-9 and J is TRBJ1-5; the match to TRBD1 covers 8 bases. Germline CDR1 reads SEHNR; CDR2 reads FQNEAQ (reference sequence). CDR3 length: 15 amino acids. V was pared by 5 bases and J by 6 bases, with 9 bases of the junction left unmatched. The CDR3 sequence: CASSKQGDLSQPQHF. CDR3 nucleotide sequence: TGTGCCAGCAGCAAACAGGGGGATTTATCTCAGCCCCAGCATTTT.

V is TRBV7-9 and J is TRBJ2-5, with TRBD1 as a possible D gene (6 bases). V dropped 1 base and J dropped 5 bases, with 14 bases sitting between them. This CDR3 region has 15 residues. The germline gives CDR1 SEHNR, CDR2 FQNEAQ (reference sequence). This chain's CDR3 is CASSLGNQGQETQYF. The CDR3 DNA sequence: TGTGCCAGCAGCTTAGGAAACCAGGGGCAGGAGACCCAGTACTTC. The full variable domain, with the rest looked up from reference TRBV7-9 and TRBJ2-5, is DTGVSQNPRHKITKRGQNVTFRCDPISEHNRLYWYRQTLGQGPEFLTYFQNEAQLEKSRLLSDRFSAERPKGSFSTLEIQRTEQGDSAMYLCASSLGNQGQETQYFGPGTRLLVL.

This chain connects TRBV5-1 to TRBJ2-5; maybe TRBD1 (6 bases). The germline V and J ends were trimmed by 4 bases and 0 bases, with 10 bases remaining between them. The length of the CDR3 is 14 residues. Germline V gene lookup returns CDR1 SGHRS and CDR2 YFSETQ. CDR3 nucleotides: TGCGCCAGCAGCACACAGGGAAACCAAGAGACCCAGTACTTC. Protein: CASSTQGNQETQYF.

This chain uses TRBV29-1 with TRBJ2-2; D might be TRBD1 (7 bases). Germline V gives CDR1 SQVTM, CDR2 ANQGSEA. Deletions cut 6 bases from V and 0 bases from J, with 11 bases between. There are 14 residues in the CDR3. The CDR3 region has the DNA TGCAGCGTGGGGGGACAGACGAACACCGGGGAGCTGTTTTTT. Its protein product is CSVGGQTNTGELFF.

This chain links TRBV10-3 with TRBJ1-6; the match to TRBD1 covers 9 bases. CDR3 length: 17 amino acids. Trimming took 6 bases from V and 10 from J; bases not matched to a gene: 16. In germline, CDR1 is ENHRY, CDR2 SYGVKD. The chain's CDR3 is CAISLDRGDLTGSPLHF. As DNA, the CDR3 is TGTGCCATCAGCCTGGACAGGGGCGACCTCACAGGCTCACCCCTCCACTTT.

V and J are TRBV5-1 and TRBJ1-2, with a possible D match to TRBD1 (6 bases). From germline, CDR1 is SGHRS and CDR2 YFSETQ. CDR3 size: 15 residues. V was shortened by 1 base and J by 4 bases, with 14 bases between the two germline ends. CDR3 region: CASSLRTDSSYGYTF. CDR3 in DNA: TGCGCCAGCAGCTTGAGGACAGACTCCTCCTATGGCTACACCTTC.

Notes on this clone: This sample includes further DNA sequences coding for the same CDR3. V gene TRBV10-3 combines with J gene TRBJ2-2; D call uncertain. This CDR3 is 14 amino acids long. Germline V CDR1 and CDR2: ENHRY, SYGVKD. The V end lost 3 bases, the J end lost 1 base, and 6 bases lay between the germline ends. The CDR3, as DNA: TGTGCCATCAGTGAATTGCAGAACACCGGGGAGCTGTTTTTT. It translates to CAISELQNTGELFF.

Comments on this clone: The sample contains more than one DNA sequence encoding this CDR3. The chain links TRBV6-1 to TRBJ1-3; D gene ambiguous. This CDR3 contains 12 residues. Germline CDR1 is MNHNS and CDR2 is SASEGT. Trimming cost V 6 bases and J 3 bases, with 6 bases left between them. CDR3 region: CASSVSGNTIYF. The CDR3 DNA is TGTGCCAGCAGCGTCAGTGGAAACACCATATATTTT.

The V and J genes are TRBV6-5 and TRBJ1-5; no clear D gene. Germline assignment: CDR1 MNHEY and CDR2 SVGAGI. Trimming shortened V by 8 bases and J by 2 bases, and 10 bases separated the two germline ends. This CDR3 contains 13 residues. The CDR3 DNA reads TGTGCCAGCGGACCCGGGGGCAATCAGCCCCAGCATTTT. Amino acids: CASGPGGNQPQHF.

The chain combines TRBV2 with TRBJ1-1; no clear D. The CDR3 extends over 14 amino acids. Trimming removed 6 bases at V and 3 bases at J, with 14 bases between. The germline CDR1 and CDR2 sequences are SNHLY and FYNNEI. The CDR3 region is CASSIGPLDTEAFF. CDR3 coding DNA: TGTGCCAGCAGCATCGGGCCCTTGGACACTGAAGCTTTCTTT. The whole variable domain, remainder taken from reference TRBV2 and TRBJ1-1, is EPEVTQTPSHQVTQMGQEVILRCVPISNHLYFYWYRQILGQKVEFLVSFYNNEISEKSEIFDDQFSVERPDGSNFTLKIRSTKLEDSAMYFCASSIGPLDTEAFFGQGTRLTVV.

The rearrangement uses TRBV28 and TRBJ2-1, with TRBD2 identical over 10 bases. The V and J ends lost 6 bases and 7 bases, in that order; junction bases with no gene match: 12. CDR3 length equals 16 residues. Per the germline V gene, CDR1 is MDHEN and CDR2 is SYDVKM. The chain's CDR3 is CASRPLLAGVLNEQFF. The DNA of the CDR3 is TGTGCCAGCAGACCCCTTCTAGCGGGGGTTCTTAATGAGCAGTTCTTC.

The V gene is TRBV7-2, the J gene TRBJ2-3; 12 nucleotides agree with TRBD2. The CDR3 contains 15 residues. Germline values: CDR1 SGHTA, CDR2 FQGNSA. V was clipped by 5 bases and J by 3 bases; unmatched bases: 3. CDR3 residues: CASSPSGGATDTQYF. CDR3 bases: TGTGCCAGCAGCCCTAGCGGGGGGGCGACAGATACGCAGTATTTT.

The CDR3 DNA reads TGTGCCAGCAGCCTTCGGCCGAAAAATCACCAGATGGGCAATCAGCCCCAGCATTTT. Translating gives CASSLRPKNHQMGNQPQHF. This chain links TRBV6-9 with TRBJ1-5; D is ambiguous. Per germline, CDR1 MNHGY and CDR2 SVAAGI. Trimming stripped 6 bases from V and 2 bases from J, with 26 bases between. CDR3 length: 19 amino acids.

This clone was recorded once. The chain recombines TRBV19 with TRBJ2-1; no firm D call. The CDR3 runs 13 residues. With 3 bases removed from V and 9 bases from J, the gap between germline ends came to 12 bases. Germline V CDR1 and CDR2: LNHDA, SQIVND (reference sequence). The CDR3 loop is CASSMARSAEQFF. CDR3 coding DNA: TGTGCCAGTAGTATGGCCCGGTCGGCTGAGCAGTTCTTC.

The chain carries TRBV30 and TRBJ1-5; maybe TRBD1 (5 bases). CDR3 length equals 15 residues. CDR1 is GTSNPN, CDR2 SVGIG, per germline (reference sequence). V was trimmed by 2 bases and J by 5 bases, leaving 16 bases between them. The CDR3 coding sequence is TGTGCCTGGAGTCGGGCCTTGGGGGTGGATCAGCCCCAGCATTTT. It is translated as CAWSRALGVDQPQHF.

This sequence joins TRBV2 and TRBJ2-1; TRBD2 agrees at 9 bases. The CDR3 covers 16 residues. Germline V CDR1 and CDR2: SNHLY, FYNNEI. With 5 bases clipped from V and 4 bases from J, the junction kept 9 bases outside the gene matches. The CDR3: CASSPFSGSTYNEQFF. The CDR3 bases are TGTGCCAGCAGTCCATTTAGCGGGAGTACTTACAATGAGCAGTTCTTC.

The chain recombines TRBV12-5 with TRBJ1-1, with 8 bases that match TRBD1. Trimming cost V 1 base and J 7 bases; bases outside gene matches: 14. The CDR3 length is 17 residues. Germline loops: CDR1 LGHNT, CDR2 FRNRAP. In nucleotides, the CDR3 is TGTGCTAGTGGTTTGGAACTCACAGGGGGGAGGATTTTTGAAGCTTTCTTT. Protein sequence: CASGLELTGGRIFEAFF.

The V gene is TRBV5-6, the J gene TRBJ1-6; 8 nucleotides match TRBD1. The CDR3 is 17 residues long. Germline V gene data show CDR1 as SGHDT and CDR2 as YYEEEE. With V trimmed by 3 bases and J by 7 bases, 12 bases remained unmatched. As DNA, the CDR3 is TGTGCCAGCAGCTACGGGACAGGAGGAACGAAGAATTCACCCCTCCACTTT. Translating it yields CASSYGTGGTKNSPLHF.

For this clone: Within the sample, other DNA sequences also encode this same CDR3. The chain joins TRBV18 to TRBJ2-3; D not resolved. V dropped 6 bases and J dropped 6 bases, with 10 bases sitting between them. The CDR3 runs to 12 residues. Germline V gene lookup returns CDR1 KGHSH and CDR2 LQKENI. In DNA form, the CDR3 reads TGTGCCAGCTCCTCCGGCTCCGATACGCAGTATTTT. Translation gives CASSSGSDTQYF. The full variable domain, completed using reference TRBV18 and TRBJ2-3, is NAGVMQNPRHLVRRRGQEARLRCSPMKGHSHVYWYRQLPEEGLKFMVYLQKENIIDESGMPKERFSAEFPKEGPSILRIQQVVRGDSAAYFCASSSGSDTQYFGPGTRLTVL.

This rearrangement joins TRBV28 to TRBJ1-1; 9 bases are a match to TRBD1. The CDR3 runs to 21 residues. The V segment lost 6 bases and the J segment 0 bases; nucleotides outside the gene matches: 23. CDR1 is MDHEN, CDR2 SYDVKM, per germline. The CDR3 reads CASSFSKYGPDRGLLNTEAFF. As DNA, the CDR3 is TGTGCCAGCAGCTTCAGTAAATATGGCCCGGACAGGGGTCTCCTGAACACTGAAGCTTTCTTT. The complete variable domain, with remaining parts taken from reference TRBV28 and TRBJ1-1, reads DVKVTQSSRYLVKRTGEKVFLECVQDMDHENMFWYRQDPGLGLRLIYFSYDVKMKEKGDIPEGYSVSREKKERFSLILESASTNQTSMYLCASSFSKYGPDRGLLNTEAFFGQGTRLTVV.

This chain uses TRBV29-1 with TRBJ2-1, with 7 positions matching TRBD2. The trim removed 7 bases at V and 8 bases at J, leaving 14 bases unmatched. The CDR3 is 14 residues long. Germline V gene lookup returns CDR1 SQVTM and CDR2 ANQGSEA. CDR3: CSGRRGGSSDEQFF. The CDR3 region has the DNA TGCAGCGGCCGCCGGGGCGGGAGCTCCGATGAGCAGTTCTTC.

The table lists this clone with a few counts. In nucleotides, the CDR3 is TGTGCCAGCAGCCCAGGGGAAAGCTATAATTCACCCCTCCACTTT. It yields the protein CASSPGESYNSPLHF. This chain uses TRBV28 with TRBJ1-6, with D perhaps matching TRBD1 (6 bases). This CDR3 is 15 amino acids long. With 6 bases removed from V and 3 bases from J, the gap between germline ends came to 12 bases. Germline assignment: CDR1 MDHEN and CDR2 SYDVKM.

The genes are TRBV2 and TRBJ1-1; TRBD1 might be the D (5 bases). Germline assignment: CDR1 SNHLY and CDR2 FYNNEI. Trimming took off 4 bases at V and 1 base at J, with 16 bases between the two ends. The CDR3 has 16 residues. The CDR3 coding sequence is TGTGCCAGCAGTGGAGACAGACAGAATTCGAACACTGAAGCTTTCTTT. It encodes CASSGDRQNSNTEAFF.

The V and J genes are TRBV5-4 and TRBJ2-3; TRBD1 matches 7 bases. This CDR3 is 15 amino acids long. Germline assignment: CDR1 SGHNT and CDR2 YYREEE (reference sequence). After removal of 4 bases from V and 0 bases from J, the junction contained 5 bases not matched to a gene. This CDR3 is CASSVPGQSTDTQYF. DNA of the CDR3: TGTGCCAGCAGCGTACCGGGACAGAGCACAGATACGCAGTATTTT.

V gene TRBV9 combines with J gene TRBJ1-4; no reliable D call. Trimming shortened V by 0 bases and J by 8 bases, and 14 bases separated the two germline ends. The CDR3 covers 15 residues. Germline assignment: CDR1 SGDLS and CDR2 YYNGEE. The DNA of the CDR3 is TGTGCCAGCAGCGTAGACATTGGCGACAAGGAAAAACTGTTTTTT. It encodes CASSVDIGDKEKLFF.

The V and J genes are TRBV19 and TRBJ2-2, with D unclear. CDR1 is LNHDA, CDR2 SQIVND, per germline (reference sequence). Trimming shortened V by 5 bases and J by 8 bases, and 9 bases separated the two germline ends. The CDR3 runs 12 residues. The CDR3 is CASSPWDGELFF. The CDR3 DNA reads as TGTGCCAGTAGTCCCTGGGATGGGGAGCTGTTTTTT.

The chain couples TRBV2 to TRBJ2-1; no reliable D call. V dropped 3 bases and J dropped 10 bases, with 10 bases sitting between them. This CDR3 is 12 amino acids long. Germline lookup yields CDR1 SNHLY and CDR2 FYNNEI. The CDR3 DNA is TGTGCCAGCAGTGAGGGCCCCACGGAGCAGTTCTTC. This codes for CASSEGPTEQFF.

J is TRBJ2-5 and V is TRBV5-1, with D unresolved. There are 13 residues in the CDR3. In germline, CDR1 is SGHRS, CDR2 YFSETQ. Trimming took off 3 bases at V and 4 bases at J, with 10 bases between the two ends. CDR3 sequence reads: CASSWVKGETQYF. CDR3 DNA sequence: TGCGCCAGCAGCTGGGTAAAGGGAGAGACCCAGTACTTC.

The rearrangement links TRBV6-5 to TRBJ2-5; TRBD2 aligns across 14 bases. There are 16 residues in the CDR3. Trimming cost V 4 bases and J 6 bases; bases outside gene matches: 7. Germline loops: CDR1 MNHEY, CDR2 SVGAGI. The CDR3, as DNA: TGTGCCAGCAGTTCCCAGACTAGCGGGGGGGCGAAGACCCAGTACTTC. Its protein is CASSSQTSGGAKTQYF.